A selection of T cell receptor beta chains follows, all from one sample in a study of blood T cell repertoires in COVID-19. Measured with immunoSEQ multiplex PCR; TCRdb has only the in-frame clones, and not every one. The sample records approximately 210,000 clones, approximately 84% being singletons. The sample was peripheral blood. The receptors stem from a woman in her forties or fifties with active or convalescent COVID-19. Each CDR3 is given with its conserved first and last residue. A D gene is named only where the DNA matches it firmly. Only part of the rows carry a size: once, few, many, or a class if the clone is expanded.

J: TRBJ2-7; size: .; D: .; V: TRBV29-1; DNA: TGCAGCGTTAAGACTCGAGGGTACGAGCAGTACTTC; CDR3: CSVKTRGYEQYF
J: TRBJ2-1; size: .; D: .; V: TRBV5-4; DNA: TGTGCCACACGTTCTCCGGGACAACACTACAATGAGCAGTTCTTC; CDR3: CATRSPGQHYNEQFF
J: TRBJ2-3; size: once; D: .; V: TRBV13; DNA: TGTGCCAGCAGCCCGGGGGCAGATACGCAGTATTTT; CDR3: CASSPGADTQYF
J: TRBJ1-1; size: .; D: TRBD1; V: TRBV18; DNA: TGTGCCAGCTCATCCAGGGGGCGCGACACTGAAGCTTTCTTT; CDR3: CASSSRGRDTEAFF
J: TRBJ1-1; size: .; D: TRBD1; V: TRBV19; DNA: TGTGCCAGTAGTGGGACAGAGAGAAGTGAAGCTTTCTTT; CDR3: CASSGTERSEAFF
J: TRBJ2-5; size: once; D: .; V: TRBV3-1/TRBV3-2; DNA: TGTGCCAGCAGCCAAGGGGCGGGGACCCAGTACTTC; CDR3: CASSQGAGTQYF
J: TRBJ1-5; size: .; D: .; V: TRBV3-1/TRBV3-2; DNA: TGTGCCAGCAGCCAAAACAGCCAGGGGAATCAGCCCCAGCATTTT; CDR3: CASSQNSQGNQPQHF
J: TRBJ1-1; size: .; D: .; V: TRBV6-1; DNA: TGTGCCAGCAGTGAAGTTTCAGGGTTGAACACTGAAGCTTTCTTT; CDR3: CASSEVSGLNTEAFF
J: TRBJ2-2; size: .; D: TRBD1; V: TRBV28; DNA: TGTGCCAGCAGTGCCGGGACAGGTTGGTTGTACACCGGGGAGCTGTTTTTT; CDR3: CASSAGTGWLYTGELFF
J: TRBJ2-3; size: .; D: TRBD2; V: TRBV11-2; DNA: TGTGCCAGCAGCTTACAAGCGGGAGTCAGAGATACGCAGTATTTT; CDR3: CASSLQAGVRDTQYF
J: TRBJ2-2; size: .; D: .; V: TRBV4-1; DNA: TGCGCCAGCAGCCAAGATTACGGGGCCGGGGAGCTGTTTTTT; CDR3: CASSQDYGAGELFF
J: TRBJ1-5; size: few; D: .; V: TRBV6-1; DNA: TGTGCCAGCAGTGGTATGTTGCGGTCCTATAGCAATCAGCCCCAGCATTTT; CDR3: CASSGMLRSYSNQPQHF
J: TRBJ1-6; size: .; D: TRBD1; V: TRBV7-2; DNA: TGTGCCAGCAGCTTAGGCTTAGGGACAGATAATTCACCCCTCCACTTT; CDR3: CASSLGLGTDNSPLHF
J: TRBJ2-5; size: .; D: .; V: TRBV20-1; DNA: TGCAGTGGAGGGAACCAAGAGACCCAGTACTTC; CDR3: CSGGNQETQYF
J: TRBJ1-3; size: .; D: .; V: TRBV5-1; DNA: TGCGCCAGCACTCCAGGGGCTCCTGGAAACACCATATATTTT; CDR3: CASTPGAPGNTIYF
J: TRBJ2-3; size: .; D: TRBD2; V: TRBV5-8; DNA: TGTGCCAGCAGCCTGGGAGGGAAGACAGATACGCAGTATTTT; CDR3: CASSLGGKTDTQYF
J: TRBJ2-3; size: .; D: .; V: TRBV10-3; DNA: TGTGCCATCAGTGAGTCTCGGCGGGGGCAGGGAGATACGCAGTATTTT; CDR3: CAISESRRGQGDTQYF
J: TRBJ2-5; size: .; D: .; V: TRBV7-7; DNA: TGTGCCAGCAGTTTAGAGACATTAGCGCCGCCATGGGAGACCCAGTACTTC; CDR3: CASSLETLAPPWETQYF
J: TRBJ2-5; size: .; D: .; V: TRBV5-4; DNA: TGTGCCAGCAGCTTGTACGCTAGTCAAGAGACCCAGTACTTC; CDR3: CASSLYASQETQYF
J: TRBJ2-2; size: .; D: TRBD2; V: TRBV19; DNA: TGTGCCAGTAGTTGGGGGGGGACCCTCACCGGGGAGCTGTTTTTT; CDR3: CASSWGGTLTGELFF
J: TRBJ2-5; size: few; D: TRBD2; V: TRBV4-1; DNA: TGCGCCAGCAGCCAAGAGGGACTAGCGAATAAAGAGACCCAGTACTTC; CDR3: CASSQEGLANKETQYF
J: TRBJ1-2; size: .; D: .; V: TRBV7-2; DNA: TGTGCCAGCAGCTTTAGGGGTGGCTACACCTTC; CDR3: CASSFRGGYTF
J: TRBJ1-3; size: .; D: .; V: TRBV18; DNA: TGTGCCAGCTCCTTAAGTACGGGGCAGACGGACAGCGGAAACACCATATATTTT; CDR3: CASSLSTGQTDSGNTIYF
J: TRBJ1-3; size: .; D: TRBD1; V: TRBV6-5; DNA: TGTGCCAGCACGGGGACAGGAGCTGGAAACACCATATATTTT; CDR3: CASTGTGAGNTIYF
J: TRBJ1-5; size: .; D: TRBD1; V: TRBV19; DNA: TGTGCCAGTGCGACAGGGGGCGCAGGTCAGCCCCAGCATTTT; CDR3: CASATGGAGQPQHF
J: TRBJ2-5; size: .; D: .; V: TRBV7-2; DNA: TGTGCCAGCAGTTATAATGGACAGATAGAGACCCAGTACTTC; CDR3: CASSYNGQIETQYF
J: TRBJ1-2; size: .; D: .; V: TRBV6-5; DNA: TGTGCCAGCAGCCAGGGACACGACTATGGCTACACCTTC; CDR3: CASSQGHDYGYTF
J: TRBJ2-7; size: .; D: .; V: TRBV5-4; DNA: TGTGCCAGCAGTGGGAGCTCCTACGAGCAGTACTTC; CDR3: CASSGSSYEQYF